The next 32 T cell receptor beta chains were all read from a single sample in a study of response to subunit inactivated influenza vaccine. TCRdb passed the RT-PCR reads through MiXCR, listing each CDR3 protein once. The profile shows about 780,000 distinct CDR3 sequences, roughly 20% of them singletons. The input for sequencing was PBMCs from blood, taken 5 days after vaccination. The receptors come from a man in his fifties or sixties who received an inactivated influenza vaccine.

This clonotype has a handful of counts. The V and J genes are TRBV20-1 and TRBJ2-5; possible D gene TRBD2, 7 bases. This CDR3 spans 14 amino acids. Germline CDR1 and CDR2: DFQATT and SNEGSKA (reference sequence). V was shortened by 4 bases and J by 5 bases, with 17 bases between the two germline ends. This chain's CDR3 is CSANRGARWETQYF. The CDR3 DNA reads TGCAGTGCTAACCGGGGGGCCCGTTGGGAGACCCAGTACTTC.

Many counts were recorded for this clonotype. V gene TRBV20-1 combines with J gene TRBJ1-6, with TRBD1 identical over 9 bases. This CDR3 region has 14 residues. CDR1 and CDR2 from the germline V gene are DFQATT and SNEGSKA (reference sequence). Unmatched junction bases numbered 4, after V lost 2 bases and J lost 8 bases. The CDR3: CSARSGTGYSPLHF. The CDR3 DNA sequence: TGCAGTGCTAGATCCGGGACAGGGTATTCACCCCTCCACTTT.

The sample holds many counts of this clonotype. This chain connects TRBV27 to TRBJ2-3; a possible D gene is TRBD1 (6 bases). The CDR3 is 16 amino acids. Germline V gene sequence: CDR1 MNHEY, CDR2 SMNVEV (reference sequence). Trimming removed 1 base at V and 1 base at J, with 12 bases between. For the CDR3, the DNA is TGTGCCAGCAGTTTATTCGGACAGACACGCACAGATACGCAGTATTTT. It translates to CASSLFGQTRTDTQYF.

The chain has TRBV6-6 and TRBJ1-4; D remains ambiguous. Germline CDR1 is MNHNY and CDR2 is SVGAGI (reference sequence). Trimming removed 6 bases at V and 3 bases at J, with 5 bases between. This CDR3 is built from 12 residues. CDR3 sequence: CASRQPNEKLFF. CDR3 DNA sequence: TGTGCCAGCAGGCAGCCTAATGAAAAACTGTTTTTT.

The genes are TRBV12-3 or TRBV12-4 and TRBJ2-7; possibly TRBD1 or TRBD2 for D (7 bases each). CDR3 size: 12 residues. V was pared by 9 bases and J by 2 bases, with 11 bases between. The CDR3 DNA is TGTGCCAGTCAGGGGGGGGCCTACGAGCAGTACTTC. Protein sequence: CASQGGAYEQYF.

In its sample, this clonotype was seen many times. V gene TRBV15 combines with J gene TRBJ1-2, with D unresolved. The CDR3 contains 14 residues. The germline V gene encodes CDR1 LNHNV and CDR2 YYDKDF (reference sequence). V gave up 1 base and J gave up 4 bases, with 10 bases separating them. This CDR3 is CATSRASTLYGYTF. In DNA form, the CDR3 reads TGTGCCACCAGCAGAGCCTCTACACTCTATGGCTACACCTTC.

This clonotype has a count of ten or more. The V call is TRBV7-2, the J call TRBJ2-3; the D call may be TRBD1 or TRBD2 (6 bases each). The CDR3 contains 16 residues. V lost 0 bases, J lost 5 bases, and 15 bases lay in between. Germline CDR1 reads SGHTA; CDR2 reads FQGNSA. This CDR3 reads CASSLAPVGGRDTQYF. The DNA of the CDR3 is TGTGCCAGCAGCTTAGCCCCTGTGGGGGGCAGAGATACGCAGTATTTT.

This clonotype was recorded at least ten times. The chain combines TRBV20-1 with TRBJ1-6; 8 nucleotides line up with TRBD1. This CDR3 is built from 16 residues. Germline values: CDR1 DFQATT, CDR2 SNEGSKA (reference sequence). The V segment lost 3 bases and the J segment 9 bases; nucleotides outside the gene matches: 13. The CDR3 coding sequence is TGCAGTGCTAGGGCTCGGACAGGGAGTACAGGTTCACCCCTCCACTTT. This encodes CSARARTGSTGSPLHF.

V and J are TRBV18 and TRBJ2-1; D unclear. CDR1 is KGHSH, CDR2 LQKENI, per germline. The V end lost 5 bases, the J end lost 5 bases, and 7 bases lay between the germline ends. The CDR3 has 12 amino acids. CDR3 nucleotide sequence: TGTGCCAGCTCAATTACTAACAATGAGCAGTTCTTC. Translated: CASSITNNEQFF.

This clonotype was seen many times. The rearrangement joins TRBV20-1 to TRBJ1-1; perhaps TRBD1 as D (6 bases). The CDR3 is 15 amino acids. CDR1 is DFQATT, CDR2 SNEGSKA, per germline (reference sequence). V lost 3 bases and J 3 bases, leaving 17 bases between the germline ends. The CDR3 reads CSASLDSRRDTEAFF. CDR3 sequence (DNA): TGCAGTGCTAGCCTGGACAGCCGCCGAGACACTGAAGCTTTCTTT.

This clonotype was counted between two and nine times. The chain combines TRBV29-1 with TRBJ2-5; D may be TRBD1 (7 bases). This CDR3 has 15 residues. With 1 base removed from V and 4 bases from J, the gap between germline ends came to 16 bases. CDR1 is SQVTM, CDR2 ANQGSEA, per germline. CDR3 DNA sequence: TGCAGCGTTGAAGGGGCTCGCCAGGGGGGAGAGACCCAGTACTTC. Its translation is CSVEGARQGGETQYF.

This clonotype was detected only a few times. This chain uses TRBV25-1 with TRBJ2-2; possibly TRBD2 for D (5 bases). Germline assignment: CDR1 MGHDK and CDR2 SYGVNS. There are 16 residues in the CDR3. Trimming pared 3 bases from V and 1 base from J, leaving 12 bases between. The CDR3: CASSENLARNTGELFF. CDR3 coding DNA: TGTGCCAGCAGTGAGAACTTAGCGCGGAACACCGGGGAGCTGTTTTTT.

V and J are TRBV28 and TRBJ2-2; tentative D call: TRBD2 (5 bases). The germline V and J ends were trimmed by 7 bases and 4 bases, with 16 bases remaining between them. The CDR3 is made up of 15 amino acids. The germline CDR1 and CDR2 sequences are MDHEN and SYDVKM. The CDR3 DNA reads as TGTGCCAGCAAGGGAGCGAGTGTGGGCACCGGGGAGCTGTTTTTT. This codes for CASKGASVGTGELFF.

This clonotype appeared a few times. The genes are TRBV12-3 or TRBV12-4 and TRBJ1-5; tentative D call: TRBD1 (5 bases). Trimming removed 3 bases at V and 3 bases at J, with 15 bases between. CDR3 size: 16 residues. The CDR3 DNA sequence: TGTGCCAGCAGTTTGGTTTCGGCAGGGAACAATCAGCCCCAGCATTTT. This sequence encodes CASSLVSAGNNQPQHF.

The chain employs TRBV7-6 and TRBJ2-3; D tentatively reads TRBD1 or TRBD2 (6 bases each). CDR1 is SGHVS, CDR2 FNYEAQ, per germline. The V end lost 2 bases, the J end lost 2 bases, and 14 bases lay between the germline ends. The CDR3 runs to 16 residues. The CDR3 here is CASSLMRRGATDTQYF. The CDR3 DNA sequence: TGTGCCAGCAGCTTAATGCGGAGGGGGGCCACAGATACGCAGTATTTT.

There are a few counts of this clonotype. The rearrangement joins TRBV20-1 to TRBJ2-5; 7 nucleotides line up with TRBD1. Germline CDR1 is DFQATT and CDR2 is SNEGSKA (reference sequence). The CDR3 extends over 13 amino acids. The V and J ends lost 3 bases and 7 bases, in that order; junction bases with no gene match: 8. The CDR3 here is CSARRQGFGTQYF. CDR3 nucleotides: TGCAGTGCTAGGAGACAGGGTTTCGGGACCCAGTACTTC.

This rearrangement joins TRBV27 to TRBJ1-2; no clear D. The CDR3 has 17 residues. Germline CDR1 is MNHEY and CDR2 is SMNVEV (reference sequence). Trimming left V 0 bases short and J 7 bases short, with 21 bases between. The CDR3 here is CASSLSSWDLMVSGYTF. The CDR3 DNA follows: TGTGCCAGCAGTTTATCGAGCTGGGATTTAATGGTTTCTGGCTACACCTTC.

The chain couples TRBV11-2 to TRBJ2-1; D unresolved. The CDR3 is made up of 14 amino acids. Deletions cut 2 bases from V and 7 bases from J, with 12 bases between. CDR1 is SGHAT, CDR2 FQNNGV, per germline. In nucleotides, the CDR3 is TGTGCCAGCAGCTTAACTGGGATCAGGAATGAGCAGTTCTTC. This codes for CASSLTGIRNEQFF. Drawing the rest from reference TRBV11-2 and TRBJ2-1, the complete variable domain is EAGVAQSPRYKIIEKRQSVAFWCNPISGHATLYWYQQILGQGPKLLIQFQNNGVVDDSQLPKDRFSAERLKGVDSTLKIQPAKLEDSAVYLCASSLTGIRNEQFFGPGTRLTVL.

The chain uses TRBV10-2 and TRBJ1-1; unclear D gene. Germline V gene lookup returns CDR1 WSHSY and CDR2 SAAADI. This CDR3 is 15 amino acids long. V was pared by 3 bases and J by 1 base, with 12 bases between. The CDR3 spells CASSDLGSANTEAFF. CDR3 nucleotide sequence: TGCGCCAGCAGTGACCTGGGGTCAGCGAACACTGAAGCTTTCTTT.

Concerning this clonotype itself: One junction end does not reproduce the germline sequence, and a read error may be involved. The chain combines TRBV4-2 with TRBJ2-7; D gene uncertain. This CDR3 region has 15 residues. Germline V gene lookup returns CDR1 LGHNA and CDR2 YNFKEQ. For the CDR3, the DNA is TGTGCCAGCAGCCAAGAAGACACCGACTCCAACGAGCAGTACTTC. Translated: CASSQEDTDSNEQYF.

V and J are TRBV7-9 and TRBJ2-1, with 7 bases identical to TRBD1. Unmatched junction bases numbered 9, after V lost 0 bases and J lost 4 bases. CDR3 length: 17 residues. The germline V gene encodes CDR1 SEHNR and CDR2 FQNEAQ (reference sequence). CDR3: CASSLAWTGISYNEQFF. The DNA of the CDR3 is TGTGCCAGCAGCTTAGCTTGGACAGGAATATCATACAATGAGCAGTTCTTC.

The chain has TRBV4-3 and TRBJ2-5; 12 nucleotides line up with TRBD1. This CDR3 comprises 16 residues. Germline V CDR1 and CDR2: LGHNA, YSLEER. J gave up 5 bases and V 0 bases, and 4 bases lay outside the gene matches. CDR3 nucleotide sequence: TGCGCCAGCAGCCAAGAGGGACAGGGGGCCGGGGAGACCCAGTACTTC. Translating gives CASSQEGQGAGETQYF.

This clonotype occurred a few times. This chain connects TRBV6-5 to TRBJ2-4; D is uncertain. The V and J ends lost 0 bases and 3 bases respectively, with 15 bases between them. Germline V gene lookup returns CDR1 MNHEY and CDR2 SVGAGI. This CDR3 region has 17 residues. The DNA of the CDR3 is TGTGCCAGCAGTTACTCCGTAATGGGTTATGGCAAAAACATTCAGTACTTC. It is translated as CASSYSVMGYGKNIQYF.

The genes are TRBV7-6 and TRBJ2-1; D not resolved. V was cut by 3 bases and J by 10 bases, with 19 bases left in between. There are 15 residues in the CDR3. Looked up from germline, CDR1 is SGHVS and CDR2 is FNYEAQ. The CDR3 region has the DNA TGTGCCAGCAGCTTTCGTCTCGCCAGCGATGGGGAGCAGTTCTTC. Its protein product is CASSFRLASDGEQFF.

This clonotype was counted only a few times. V gene TRBV12-3 or TRBV12-4 combines with J gene TRBJ2-7, with D possibly being TRBD1 (5 bases). Between the trimmed V and J ends, which lost 2 bases and 3 bases, there was a span of 17 bases. The length of the CDR3 is 16 residues. DNA for the CDR3: TGTGCCAGCAGTTTACCTAAGGACACAACACACTACGAGCAGTACTTC. As protein: CASSLPKDTTHYEQYF.

This clonotype occurred a few times. The V gene is TRBV6-2 or TRBV6-3, the J gene TRBJ1-5; possible D gene TRBD1, 5 bases. The CDR3 totals 14 residues. The ends were cut back, 2 bases at V and 11 bases at J, with 16 bases in the middle. Germline values: CDR1 MNHEY, CDR2 SVGEGT. CDR3 in DNA: TGTGCCAGCAGTTACGACAGTTTTACGATTGCCCAGCATTTT. Translated: CASSYDSFTIAQHF.

This chain links TRBV20-1 with TRBJ1-1, with D tentatively TRBD1 (5 bases). This CDR3 has 12 amino acids. With 5 bases removed from V and 1 base from J, the gap between germline ends came to 8 bases. Germline V gene data show CDR1 as DFQATT and CDR2 as SNEGSKA (reference sequence). CDR3 nucleotides: TGCAGTGCTCAACAGGAGAACACTGAAGCTTTCTTT. This sequence encodes CSAQQENTEAFF.

In this sample, this clonotype turned up a few times. The rearrangement joins TRBV5-6 to TRBJ2-7; D tentatively fits TRBD1 or TRBD2 (5 bases each). The germline V gene encodes CDR1 SGHDT and CDR2 YYEEEE. Trimming cost V 3 bases and J 1 base, with 20 bases left between them. The length of the CDR3 is 17 residues. The CDR3 protein is CASSWDPSGTPSYEQYF. CDR3 in DNA: TGTGCCAGCAGCTGGGATCCCTCCGGGACCCCGTCCTACGAGCAGTACTTC.

This clonotype was recorded at least ten times. This chain links TRBV20-1 with TRBJ1-5; weak D call: TRBD1 (6 bases). V was trimmed by 1 base and J by 2 bases, leaving 9 bases between them. The CDR3 extends over 14 amino acids. From germline, CDR1 is DFQATT and CDR2 SNEGSKA (reference sequence). DNA of the CDR3: TGCAGTGCTAGAGTAGGGGGAGGCAATCAGCCCCAGCATTTT. This encodes CSARVGGGNQPQHF.

In its sample, this clonotype was seen a few times. The chain uses TRBV28 and TRBJ2-7, with TRBD2 as a possible D gene (6 bases). The germline CDR1 and CDR2 sequences are MDHEN and SYDVKM. CDR3 length equals 16 residues. V lost 3 bases and J lost 3, with 18 bases in between. The CDR3 DNA reads as TGTGCCAGCAGTTTCTGGGTTCCGACTAGTCTCTACGAGCAGTACTTC. This gives the protein CASSFWVPTSLYEQYF.

This clonotype was seen many times. The J gene is TRBJ2-1, the V gene TRBV27; 8 nucleotides line up with TRBD2. The CDR3 spans 16 residues. CDR1 MNHEY and CDR2 SMNVEV come from the germline V gene (reference sequence). Unmatched junction bases numbered 7, after V lost 1 base and J lost 5 bases. CDR3 in amino acids: CASSLYGGAGNNEQFF. The CDR3 coding sequence is TGTGCCAGCAGTTTATACGGGGGGGCCGGGAACAATGAGCAGTTCTTC.

This clonotype was seen ten or more times. V usage is TRBV20-1 and J usage is TRBJ1-3; D might be TRBD1 (5 bases). Germline V gives CDR1 DFQATT, CDR2 SNEGSKA (reference sequence). The CDR3 is 13 amino acids. V lost 3 bases, J lost 7 bases, and 13 bases lay in between. This chain's CDR3 is CSARRDSRNTIYF. CDR3 nucleotide sequence: TGCAGTGCTAGGAGAGACAGTCGCAACACCATATATTTT.